A selection of T cell receptor beta chains follows, all from one sample in a study of blood T cell repertoires in COVID-19. Produced via immunoSEQ multiplex PCR; TCRdb's table is partial and in-frame only. Of 80,000 or so clones in the sample, roughly four fifths are singletons; the top ten hold 7% to 9.5%. The sequenced sample consisted of peripheral blood. These TCRs come from a human donor in a cohort sampled during active COVID-19. CDR3s include the opening cysteine and the closing phenylalanine or tryptophan. A D gene is named only where the DNA matches it firmly. Not all rows give a size; the values are once, few, many and, for expanded clones, a class.

TRBD1	NA	TRBV6-6	TRBJ1-5	CASRGPGGQPQHF	TGTGCCAGCAGAGGACCAGGGGGACAGCCCCAGCATTTT
NA	NA	TRBV25-1	TRBJ1-2	CASSESGGYTF	TGTGCCAGCTCCGAGTCGGGGGGCTACACCTTC
NA	NA	TRBV7-2	TRBJ2-3	CASSLSRDTDPWADTQYF	TGTGCCAGCAGCTTATCCCGGGACACCGATCCATGGGCAGATACGCAGTATTTT
NA	few	TRBV27	TRBJ2-5	CASSLFNRETQYF	TGTGCCAGCAGTTTATTTAATCGAGAGACCCAGTACTTC
NA	once	TRBV3-1/TRBV3-2	TRBJ1-2	CASSHWSGRHDYTF	TGTGCCAGCAGCCACTGGTCAGGCCGGCATGACTACACCTTC
TRBD1	NA	TRBV7-2	TRBJ1-3	CASSPKPGQISSGNTIYF	TGTGCCAGCAGCCCCAAACCGGGACAGATCAGCTCTGGAAACACCATATATTTT
TRBD1	once	TRBV7-6	TRBJ1-1	CASSLDSGGTTEAFF	TGTGCCAGCAGCTTAGATTCAGGGGGCACTACTGAAGCTTTCTTT
TRBD2	NA	TRBV5-4	TRBJ2-2	CASSLVGLATGELFF	TGTGCCAGCAGCTTGGTGGGACTAGCTACCGGGGAGCTGTTTTTT
TRBD1	NA	TRBV10-1	TRBJ2-1	CASSPGQGAYNEQFF	TGCGCCAGCAGCCCGGGACAGGGGGCCTACAATGAGCAGTTCTTC
NA	NA	TRBV4-2	TRBJ2-5	CASSQVATQETQYF	TGTGCCAGCAGCCAAGTAGCGACTCAAGAGACCCAGTACTTC
NA	NA	TRBV12-3/TRBV12-4	TRBJ1-4	CASSLAQGEKLFF	TGTGCCAGCAGTTTAGCGCAGGGTGAAAAACTGTTTTTT
NA	NA	TRBV11-2	TRBJ1-6	CASSREGGSPLHF	TGTGCCAGCAGCAGAGAGGGTGGCTCACCCCTCCACTTT
TRBD1	NA	TRBV19	TRBJ1-1	CASSSKPGTGRPEAFF	TGTGCCAGTAGTAGCAAACCCGGGACAGGGAGACCTGAAGCTTTCTTT
TRBD1	NA	TRBV7-2	TRBJ2-7	CASSSSGQASSYEQYF	TGTGCCAGCAGCTCATCGGGACAGGCGAGCTCCTACGAGCAGTACTTC
NA	NA	TRBV7-2	TRBJ2-1	CASSTAYNEQFF	TGTGCCAGCAGTACGGCCTACAATGAGCAGTTCTTC
TRBD2	NA	TRBV25-1	TRBJ2-3	CASSAAGGVLASTDTQYF	TGTGCCAGCAGTGCCGCGGGGGGCGTGCTCGCTAGCACAGATACGCAGTATTTT
NA	NA	TRBV2	TRBJ1-6	CASILSYNSPLHF	TGTGCCAGCATCCTCTCCTATAATTCACCCCTCCACTTT
TRBD2	NA	TRBV9	TRBJ2-5	CASSVGRLAGSQYF	TGTGCCAGCAGCGTAGGGAGACTAGCGGGGTCCCAGTACTTC
NA	NA	TRBV5-6	TRBJ2-7	CASSLARYEQYF	TGTGCCAGCAGCTTGGCACGGTACGAGCAGTACTTC
NA	few	TRBV20-1	TRBJ1-2	CSARIQGGYTF	TGCAGTGCTAGAATTCAGGGTGGCTACACCTTC